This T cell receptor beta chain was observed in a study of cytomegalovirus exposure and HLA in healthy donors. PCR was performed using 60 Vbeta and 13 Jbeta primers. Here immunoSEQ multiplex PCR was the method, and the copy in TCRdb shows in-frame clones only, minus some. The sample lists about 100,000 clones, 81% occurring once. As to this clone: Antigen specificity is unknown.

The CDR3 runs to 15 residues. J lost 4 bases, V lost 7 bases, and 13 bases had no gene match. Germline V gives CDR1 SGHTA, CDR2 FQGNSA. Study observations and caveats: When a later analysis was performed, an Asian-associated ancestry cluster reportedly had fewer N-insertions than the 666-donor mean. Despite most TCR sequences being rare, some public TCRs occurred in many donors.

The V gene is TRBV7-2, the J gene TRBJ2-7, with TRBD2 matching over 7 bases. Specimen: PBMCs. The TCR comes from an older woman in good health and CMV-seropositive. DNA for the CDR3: TGTGCCAGCAACCCGGGCGGGAGCGCATCTTACGAGCAGTACTTC. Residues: CASNPGGSASYEQYF.